The subject of this entry is one T cell receptor beta chain. The target antigen is unknown. This record belongs to a study of T cell responses to AZD1222 COVID-19 vaccine. Study observations and caveats: AZD1222 recipients seropositive at baseline numbered only six.

Sequencing used immunoSEQ multiplex PCR; TCRdb keeps in-frame clones, though not all of them. The sample lists roughly 170,000 clones, about 92% occurring once. The CDR3 has 15 residues. The V gene end was trimmed by 7 bases and the J gene end by 6 bases; junction bases not matched to a gene: 10. Germline values: CDR1 SGHNT, CDR2 YENEEA. This clonotype was obtained from an adult in good health. The J gene is TRBJ2-1, the V gene TRBV11-3, with 9 positions matching TRBD2. The material sequenced was peripheral blood, taken on day 0 of AZD1222 vaccination. The CDR3 DNA follows: TGTGCCAGCACCAAACCGGGACTAGCTTCCAATGAGCAGTTCTTC. Amino acids: CASTKPGLASNEQFF.